The 29 T cell receptor delta chains listed next were all sequenced from one sample in a study of γδ T cells in repeated Plasmodium falciparum infection. TCRdb re-processed the multiplex PCR reads via CATT. In the table there are approximately 93,000 delta-chain clones, more than 0.85% of which are singletons. Flow sorting of PBMC yielded separate Vgamma9/Vdelta2+ and Vdelta2-negative gammadelta T cell populations for bulk repertoire analysis. The specimen was gamma-delta T cells from blood. The source of these receptors is a pool of human donors (malaria-infected and uninfected, not separated).

In regard to this clone: TCRdb's listed protein matches a much larger clone and diverges from this DNA's translation at residue 20, likely through a read error; the protein shown comes from the DNA. The rearrangement uses TRDV1 and TRDJ1; D possibly corresponds to TRDD3 (7 bases). The CDR3 extends over 26 amino acids. In germline, CDR1 is TSWWSYY, CDR2 QGS. Trimming pared 0 bases from V and 1 base from J, leaving 42 bases between. The CDR3 bases are TGTGCTCTTGGGGAACTGGTGTGGGAGGAGCCTCCTACGATAATTTGGCTGGGGGTCTGCACCGATAAACTCATCTTT. Translated, it gives CALGELVWEEPPTIIWLGVCTDKLIF.

In this sample, this clone turned up a few times. The mismatch at residue 17 between this DNA's translation and the TCRdb protein of a much larger clone likely reflects a read error; the protein shown is translated from the DNA. J is TRDJ1 and V is TRDV1; D not resolved. The CDR3 loop spans 20 amino acids. Germline V lookup: CDR1 TSWWSYY, CDR2 QGS. In nucleotides, the CDR3 is TGTGCTCTTGGGTCCCGGCCCCGCAAAATCAACACTCGATCCCTCGATGAACTCATCTTT. It encodes CALGSRPRKINTRSLDELIF.

Of note for this clone: This DNA's translation and the protein TCRdb lists, from a much larger clone, do not match at residue 11, likely due to a read error; the protein shown is translated from the DNA. The chain links TRDV1 to TRDJ1; 7 nucleotides agree with TRDD3. The CDR3 consists of 24 residues. The V segment lost 1 base and the J segment 0 bases; nucleotides outside the gene matches: 29. Germline-derived CDR1 and CDR2 are TSWWSYY and QGS. The CDR3 spells CALGERGNLRSSSGGIHYTDKLIF. In nucleotides, the CDR3 is TGTGCTCTTGGGGAACGGGGAAATCTACGCTCTTCTTCCGGGGGGATCCACTACACCGATAAACTCATCTTT.

In this sample, this clone turned up many times. A far more abundant clone sits one base away, making this likely a read error. Other DNA sequences within the sample encode an identical CDR3. The chain joins TRDV2 to TRDJ1; 10 bases agree with TRDD3. CDR1 is GEAIGNYY, CDR2 EKD, per germline. The CDR3 contains 18 residues. This chain's CDR3 is CACDPVLGDPGRTDKLIF. As DNA, the CDR3 is TGTGCCTGTGACCCCGTACTGGGGGATCCGGGGAGAACCGATAAGCTCATCTTT.

Only a few counts were recorded for this clone. The TCRdb protein, from a much larger clone, departs from this DNA's translation at residue 17, likely by read error; the protein shown derives from the DNA. The V gene is TRDV1, the J gene TRDJ1; D may be TRDD3 (6 bases). Matching the DNA to germline supplied the J gene, which TCRdb does not give. The germline V and J ends were trimmed by 0 bases and 7 bases, with 33 bases remaining between them. Germline lookup yields CDR1 TSWWSYY and CDR2 QGS. CDR3 length: 21 amino acids. The CDR3 sequence is CALGELGLRTVGISFSGKLIF. CDR3 nucleotide sequence: TGTGCTCTTGGGGAACTCGGTCTTAGGACCGTGGGGATTAGTTTTAGCGGTAAACTCATCTTT.

This clone was found a few times. Translating this DNA gives a protein that differs at residue 4 from the TCRdb one, which belongs to a much larger clone; a read error is likely, and the protein shown is this translation. The CDR3 sequence: CALEELEVGDELIF. In nucleotides, the CDR3 is TGTGCTCTTGAGGAACTTGAGGTGGGGGATGAACTCATCTTT. The V and J genes are TRDV1 and TRDJ1; 8 bases agree with TRDD3. The J gene, absent from TCRdb, was called here by matching the DNA to germline. The CDR3 is 14 residues long. The V gene's germline CDR1 is TSWWSYY and CDR2 QGS.

This clone has more than one count but fewer than ten. A far larger clone is off by one base, so a read error is likely. The identical CDR3 is also encoded by other nucleotide sequences in the sample. The chain recombines TRAV36/DV7 with TRDJ1, with TRDD3 identical over 11 bases. The J gene is not listed in TCRdb, so it was assigned here from a DNA match to germline. Germline V gene data show CDR1 as VTNFRS and CDR2 as LTSSGIE (reference sequence). The J segment lost 2 bases and the V segment lost 4 bases, leaving 10 bases of the junction unmatched. CDR3 size: 16 residues. CDR3 loop: CAVSNTGGYYTDKLIF. The CDR3 DNA follows: TGTGCTGTGTCCAATACTGGGGGATATTATACCGATAAACTCATCTTT.

About this clone: TCRdb's protein, taken from a much larger clone, differs from this DNA's translation at residue 13, likely owing to a read error; the protein displayed comes from the DNA. The gene calls are TRDV2 and TRDJ2; 11 bases fit TRDD3. CDR3 length: 17 amino acids. Germline CDR1 is GEAIGNYY and CDR2 is EKD. This chain's CDR3 is CACDVDWGIRLTVQLFF. CDR3 coding DNA: TGTGCCTGTGACGTCGACTGGGGGATAAGGTTGACAGTACAACTCTTCTTT.

A word on this clone: A read error likely explains why the TCRdb protein, taken from a much larger clone, differs from this DNA's translation at residues 5 and 11; the protein shown is translated from the DNA. V gene TRDV2 combines with J gene TRDJ1; 9 positions match TRDD3. CDR3 length: 19 amino acids. After removal of 3 bases from V and 1 base from J, the junction contained 17 bases not matched to a gene. Germline CDR1 is GEAIGNYY and CDR2 is EKD. The CDR3 DNA reads TGTGCCTGTGACCCCCTGCCTCCTGGGGGATGCGGAAGCACCGATAAACTCATCTTT. Translating gives CACDPLPPGGCGSTDKLIF.

This clone has just a few counts. The protein in TCRdb stems from a much larger clone and differs at residue 11 from this DNA's translation, likely a read error; here the protein is translated from the DNA. The V gene is TRDV1, the J gene TRDJ1; D gene ambiguous. Germline loops: CDR1 TSWWSYY, CDR2 QGS. There are 19 residues in the CDR3. V was trimmed by 5 bases and J by 0 bases, leaving 25 bases between them. The CDR3 DNA reads as TGTGCTCTTGGGAGACGTTCCAAACAGGTGGTGACTTACACCGATAAACTCATCTTT. Encoded protein: CALGRRSKQVVTYTDKLIF.

On this clone: A read error is likely here: a far larger clone is one base away. No DNA is shown, since the ends of the CDR3 on it are uncertain; the CDR3 is the one TCRdb lists. The V and J genes are TRDV1 and TRDJ1; TRDD3 was called by the table and not checked on the DNA. Looked up from germline, CDR1 is TSWWSYY and CDR2 is QGS. The CDR3 is 20 amino acids long, termini counted. The CDR3 spells CALGEKGLPVFWGTTIKLIF.

This clone was seen a few times. A far larger clone is one nucleotide away, so this likely arose from a read error. Because the CDR3's place on the DNA is in doubt, the DNA is left out and the CDR3 is given as listed by TCRdb. The V segment is TRDV1, and no J call was made; the table's D call, TRDD3, was not checked against the DNA. Per the germline V gene, CDR1 is TSWWSYY and CDR2 is QGS. Ends included, the CDR3 has 21 residues. The CDR3 reads CALGDNPTWVGWGIRSDKLIF.

At least ten counts were recorded for this clone. The chain links TRDV1 to TRDJ1; 9 bases are shared with TRDD3. The V gene end was trimmed by 3 bases and the J gene end by 0 bases; junction bases not matched to a gene: 20. CDR3 length: 21 residues. CDR1 and CDR2 from the germline V gene are TSWWSYY and QGS. This CDR3 is CALGDRWSGGSTSTYTDKLIF. The CDR3, as DNA: TGTGCTCTTGGGGACCGCTGGTCTGGGGGATCCACATCCACGTACACCGATAAACTCATCTTT.

This clone has only a few counts. This likely reflects a read error, since a far larger clone is one base away. J is TRDJ1 and V is TRDV1, with TRDD3 identical over 9 bases. No J gene is reported in TCRdb; it was inferred here by comparing the DNA with germline. The junction had 34 bases not matched to a gene; V was cut back by 2 bases and J by 0 bases. Germline CDR1 and CDR2: TSWWSYY and QGS. The length of the CDR3 is 26 residues. The CDR3 nucleotides are TGTGCTCTTGGGGAAACGATCCTAAAGCCGCGGCCGGGAGACTGGGGGACCCTGAGGTACACCGATAAACTCATCTTT. Translation: CALGETILKPRPGDWGTLRYTDKLIF.

Note on this clone: The protein in TCRdb stems from a much larger clone and differs at residue 6 from this DNA's translation, likely a read error; here the protein is translated from the DNA. The V gene is TRDV1, the J gene TRDJ1; D perhaps matches TRDD3 (5 bases). The J gene, left out of TCRdb, was set here by checking the DNA against germline. Germline V gene lookup returns CDR1 TSWWSYY and CDR2 QGS. Trimming removed 9 bases from V and 0 bases from J, with 17 bases in between. The length of the CDR3 is 15 residues. The CDR3 DNA is TGTGCTCTGTGGGGAGGAGTGTCGTACACCGATAAACTCATCTTT. It is translated as CALWGGVSYTDKLIF.

A remark on this clone: This likely came from a read error, as a far larger clone is one base away. Other DNA variants within this sample encode the same CDR3. The V gene is TRDV1, the J gene TRDJ4, with D perhaps matching TRDD3 (6 bases). The J gene, absent from TCRdb, was called here by matching the DNA to germline. Per germline, CDR1 TSWWSYY and CDR2 QGS. This CDR3 is built from 18 residues. The CDR3 here is CALGELAQLRGRTRPLIF. CDR3 nucleotide sequence: TGTGCTCTCGGGGAACTGGCCCAATTACGGGGGAGGACCAGACCCCTGATCTTT.

As for this clone: The protein that TCRdb holds for this DNA derives from a much larger clone and differs from the translated DNA at residue 5, which likely indicates a read error; the protein shown here is translated from the DNA. The rearrangement uses TRDV2 and TRDJ1, with D possibly TRDD3 on 5 matching bases. The J gene, left out of TCRdb, was set here by checking the DNA against germline. This CDR3 has 15 residues. V was trimmed by 3 bases and J by 3 bases, leaving 16 bases between them. Per germline, CDR1 GEAIGNYY and CDR2 EKD. CDR3 DNA sequence: TGTGCCTGTGACCCGCCATACTGGAGGGCCGATAAACTCATCTTT. It encodes CACDPPYWRADKLIF.

This clone was seen many times. A read error is likely here: a far larger clone is one base away. Other DNA sequences in the sample encode the same CDR3. This chain connects TRDV2 to TRDJ1, with a tentative D call TRDD3 (6 bases). Trimming took off 1 base at V and 0 bases at J, with 17 bases between the two ends. There are 17 residues in the CDR3. The germline CDR1 and CDR2 sequences are GEAIGNYY and EKD. The CDR3 DNA reads TGTGCCTGTGACACACTGGATACTGGAGGATACACCGATAAACTCATCTTT. Translating gives CACDTLDTGGYTDKLIF.

On this clone itself: A far larger clone is one nucleotide away, so this likely arose from a read error. In the same sample, other DNA sequences code for this CDR3. The chain carries TRDV1 and TRDJ3, with no clear D. TCRdb offers no J gene call, so here the DNA was matched to germline to obtain one. The CDR3 consists of 18 residues. Germline V gives CDR1 TSWWSYY, CDR2 QGS. V was cut by 1 base and J by 4 bases, with 14 bases left in between. CDR3 residues: CALGERVVTGWDTRQMFF. CDR3 sequence (DNA): TGTGCTCTTGGGGAACGGGTAGTGACCGGGTGGGACACCCGACAGATGTTTTTC.

As regards this clone: This is likely an artifact of a read error, given a far larger clone one base away. The DNA is omitted, as the CDR3 cannot be located on it reliably, and the CDR3 follows TCRdb's listing. TRDV2 is the V gene, and the J gene was not called; the table's D call, TRDD3, has no DNA check behind it. The CDR3 region is 18 residues in length, termini included. The V gene's germline CDR1 is GEAIGNYY and CDR2 EKD. The CDR3 reads CACDTLGLGVEDTDKLIF.

This clone was picked up a small number of times. The protein recorded in TCRdb matches a much larger clone and deviates from this DNA's translation at residue 7, suggesting a read error; the protein here is obtained by translating the DNA. The gene calls are TRDV2 and TRDJ1; no clear D. Trimming shortened V by 0 bases and J by 10 bases, and 17 bases separated the two germline ends. The V gene's germline CDR1 is GEAIGNYY and CDR2 EKD. The CDR3 has 14 amino acids. CDR3 in amino acids: CACDTPIVVGVLIF. CDR3 DNA: TGTGCCTGTGACACCCCTATTGTAGTTGGCGTACTCATCTTT.

This clone was seen a few times. A far larger clone is one nucleotide away, so this likely arose from a read error. This sequence joins TRDV1 and TRDJ1; 7 nucleotides match TRDD3. The J gene was missing in TCRdb and was found by matching the end of the DNA to germline. CDR1 TSWWSYY and CDR2 QGS come from the germline V gene. V dropped 3 bases and J dropped 8; count of bases not matched to a gene: 6. The CDR3 runs to 13 residues. CDR3 amino acids: CALGDSAGGKLIF. CDR3 DNA sequence: TGTGCTCTTGGGGATTCCGCTGGGGGGAAACTCATCTTT.

As regards this clone: With only one base between it and a far larger clone, this is likely a read error. At the DNA level, this CDR3 is encoded by other sequences in the same sample as well. This chain joins TRDV1 and TRDJ1; D not resolved. TCRdb is silent on the J gene; assignment here came from matching the DNA to germline. CDR1 TSWWSYY and CDR2 QGS come from the germline V gene. CDR3 length: 19 amino acids. CDR3 DNA: TGTGCTCTTGGGGAACTGCCGGTCTACGGTTTCCGGAACACTGATAAACTCATCTTT. Encoded protein: CALGELPVYGFRNTDKLIF.

By its share, this clone is medium-sized. Other DNA sequences within the sample encode an identical CDR3. This rearrangement joins TRDV2 to TRDJ1; 13 bases are a match to TRDD3. The CDR3 spans 15 residues. Germline-derived CDR1 and CDR2 are GEAIGNYY and EKD. J lost 4 bases, V lost 3 bases, and 4 bases had no gene match. The CDR3 region has the DNA TGTGCCTGTGACCAAACTGGGGGATACGGCGATAAACTCATCTTT. Translating gives CACDQTGGYGDKLIF.

The sample holds many counts of this clone. A read error may explain this, as a much larger clone is one base away. This chain joins TRDV1 and TRDJ1; 13 nucleotides line up with TRDD3. The CDR3 is 25 residues long. V was clipped by 1 base and J by 2 bases; unmatched bases: 28. The germline V gene encodes CDR1 TSWWSYY and CDR2 QGS. CDR3 residues: CALGEQSFLLEYWGIRRGSTDKLIF. CDR3 nucleotides: TGTGCTCTTGGGGAACAGAGCTTCCTACTAGAGTACTGGGGGATACGCAGGGGGAGTACCGATAAACTCATCTTT.

About this clone: Translating this DNA gives a protein that differs at residue 8 from the TCRdb one, which belongs to a much larger clone; a read error is likely, and the protein shown is this translation. V gene TRDV2 combines with J gene TRDJ1; TRDD3 is a possible D gene (6 bases). The J gene comes from matching the DNA to germline here; TCRdb lacks it. The CDR3 covers 15 residues. The germline CDR1 and CDR2 sequences are GEAIGNYY and EKD. Trimming stripped 2 bases from V and 2 bases from J, with 14 bases between. Here the CDR3 reads CACDNLGNKTDKLIF. Here the CDR3 DNA reads TGTGCCTGTGACAATCTGGGGAATAAGACCGATAAACTCATCTTT.

With regard to this clone: The TCRdb protein, from a much larger clone, departs from this DNA's translation at residue 20, likely by read error; the protein shown derives from the DNA. The CDR3 reads CALGELGGRVFFRASYELGGFRTDKLIF. The CDR3 nucleotides are TGTGCTCTTGGGGAACTAGGGGGTCGGGTCTTCTTTCGGGCTTCCTACGAGCTGGGGGGTTTTCGCACCGATAAACTCATCTTT. This chain links TRDV1 with TRDJ1, with D possibly being TRDD2 (8 bases). Matching the DNA to germline supplied the J gene, which TCRdb does not give. Looked up from germline, CDR1 is TSWWSYY and CDR2 is QGS. The length of the CDR3 is 28 residues. The V end lost 0 bases, the J end lost 1 base, and 48 bases lay between the germline ends.

To note about this clone: For this DNA, TCRdb reports the protein of a much larger clone, which diverges at residue 3, most likely from a read error; the protein presented here is translated directly from the DNA. The chain links TRDV1 to TRDJ1; D may be TRDD2 or TRDD3 (7 bases each). The J gene is absent in TCRdb and was assigned here via DNA matching to germline. This CDR3 has 24 residues. The V gene's germline CDR1 is TSWWSYY and CDR2 QGS. The CDR3 DNA follows: TGTGCTCCTGGGGACCTACCGCCGAGGTTCCTACGTTCTGGGGGCTGCCGGTACACCGATAAACTCATCTTT. Translating it yields CAPGDLPPRFLRSGGCRYTDKLIF.

Only a few counts were recorded for this clone. A far larger clone is one nucleotide away, so this likely arose from a read error. Distinct nucleotide sequences in the sample also encode this CDR3. This chain's CDR3 is CALGDPFLRRWGRTDKLIF. The CDR3 DNA sequence: TGTGCTCTTGGGGATCCCTTCCTGCGTAGGTGGGGGAGAACCGATAAACTCATCTTT. The chain uses TRDV1 and TRDJ1; the D gene could be TRDD2 or TRDD3 (7 bases each). V lost 3 bases and J 2 bases, leaving 25 bases between the germline ends. Germline loops: CDR1 TSWWSYY, CDR2 QGS. The CDR3 is 19 residues long.